Shown below are 9 T cell receptor beta chains from a single sample sequenced in a study. TCRdb re-called the RT-PCR reads with MiXCR, one entry per CDR3 protein. The sample carries about 680,000 distinct CDR3 sequences, 13% to 15% recorded once. The sample consisted of memory CD4+ T cells from blood. These receptors were taken from a female donor in good health, serving as a healthy control.

This clonotype has only a few counts. The CDR3 bases are TGTGCCAGTAGTATACGGACAGGGGGGAATCCGGAGACCCAGTACTTC. It encodes CASSIRTGGNPETQYF. The chain carries TRBV19 and TRBJ2-5; 10 nucleotides line up with TRBD1. Germline V lookup: CDR1 LNHDA, CDR2 SQIVND (reference sequence). The V and J ends lost 2 bases and 5 bases, in that order; junction bases with no gene match: 8. This CDR3 is built from 16 residues.

The V and J genes are TRBV12-3 or TRBV12-4 and TRBJ2-1, with 8 bases aligning to TRBD2. The CDR3 runs to 15 residues. The V gene end was trimmed by 4 bases and the J gene end by 4 bases; junction bases not matched to a gene: 6. CDR3 residues: CASSSSGTRYNEQFF. In DNA, the CDR3 is TGTGCCAGCAGTTCGTCCGGGACTAGATACAATGAGCAGTTCTTC.

This sequence joins TRBV27 and TRBJ2-3, with 10 bases matching TRBD2. CDR1 and CDR2 from the germline V gene are MNHEY and SMNVEV (reference sequence). The V gene end was trimmed by 6 bases and the J gene end by 8 bases; junction bases not matched to a gene: 11. The CDR3 extends over 15 amino acids. This CDR3 is CASRKSASGGGTQYF. The CDR3 bases are TGTGCCAGCAGGAAGTCGGCTAGCGGGGGTGGTACGCAGTATTTT.

This clonotype turned up a few times. The chain is built from TRBV7-9 and TRBJ2-5, with D possibly being TRBD1 or TRBD2 (6 bases each). The germline V and J ends were trimmed by 3 bases and 12 bases, with 11 bases remaining between them. The CDR3 extends over 11 amino acids. Germline V gene sequence: CDR1 SEHNR, CDR2 FQNEAQ (reference sequence). The CDR3 region is CASSLAGEEYF. The CDR3 coding sequence is TGTGCCAGCAGCTTGGCAGGGGAGGAGTACTTC.

V usage is TRBV4-2 and J usage is TRBJ2-3; tentative D call: TRBD2 (7 bases). V was cut by 4 bases and J by 3 bases, with 20 bases left in between. Germline values: CDR1 LGHNA, CDR2 YNFKEQ. This CDR3 region has 17 residues. The CDR3 spells CASSPHRGGGQTDTQYF. The CDR3 nucleotides are TGTGCCAGCAGCCCCCACCGTGGGGGGGGGCAGACAGATACGCAGTATTTT.

This clonotype was counted many times. The chain links TRBV5-1 to TRBJ2-1; 12 bases fit TRBD2. J gave up 6 bases and V 4 bases, and 5 bases lay outside the gene matches. Germline V gives CDR1 SGHRS, CDR2 YFSETQ. This CDR3 has 15 amino acids. CDR3 coding DNA: TGCGCCAGCAGCCCGGGACTAGCGGGTCCCAATGAGCAGTTCTTC. Its protein product is CASSPGLAGPNEQFF.

The chain links TRBV18 to TRBJ2-2; D might be TRBD1 (6 bases). The CDR3 sequence is 15 residues long. The V and J ends lost 4 bases and 1 base respectively, with 10 bases between them. CDR1 and CDR2 from the germline V gene are KGHSH and LQKENI. The CDR3 loop reads CASSRETGNTGELFF. The CDR3 coding sequence is TGTGCCAGCTCACGAGAGACAGGGAACACCGGGGAGCTGTTTTTT.

This sequence joins TRBV5-1 and TRBJ2-1; D is possibly TRBD2 (7 bases). V lost 4 bases, J lost 0 bases, and 20 bases lay in between. Germline CDR1 is SGHRS and CDR2 is YFSETQ. This CDR3 comprises 18 residues. The CDR3 DNA reads TGCGCCAGCAGCCAAAATTCCGGCGGGGGCCTCTCCTACAATGAGCAGTTCTTC. The encoded protein is CASSQNSGGGLSYNEQFF.

This clonotype occurred many times. The gene calls are TRBV29-1 and TRBJ1-1; 10 bases align to TRBD1. Per germline, CDR1 SQVTM and CDR2 ANQGSEA. The V gene end was trimmed by 7 bases and the J gene end by 4 bases; junction bases not matched to a gene: 6. The CDR3 spans 13 residues. DNA of the CDR3: TGCAGCGGATGGACAGGGGGTAGCACTGAAGCTTTCTTT. This gives the protein CSGWTGGSTEAFF.